This entry lists 4 T cell receptor beta chains sequenced from one sample in a study of sequential checkpoint blockade in melanoma. Assay used: immunoSEQ multiplex PCR; TCRdb lists only in-frame clones, some missing. The sample lists roughly 5,400 clones, more than 15% occurring once. Sample treatment: randomized to nivolumab then ipilimumab (arm A) or the reverse (arm B). The material sequenced was tumor tissue (inferred from file names), taken from a patient given nivolumab and ipilimumab in sequence. The receptors shown here come from a human donor with melanoma.

This clone has ten or more counts. For the CDR3, the DNA is TGTGCCAGCAGTTACGGAATCGGGGCCCTCGGGACCCAGTACTTC. It codes for CASSYGIGALGTQYF. The V gene is TRBV6-8, the J gene TRBJ2-5; D may be TRBD1 or TRBD2 (5 bases each). CDR3 size: 15 residues. CDR1 and CDR2 from the germline V gene are MNHGY and SAAAGT. Trimming took off 2 bases at V and 7 bases at J, with 17 bases between the two ends.

This clone was counted at least ten times. The V call is TRBV6-8, the J call TRBJ2-5; weak D call: TRBD1 (5 bases). The V gene's germline CDR1 is MNHGY and CDR2 SAAAGT. This CDR3 has 14 amino acids. V lost 4 bases and J lost 7, with 16 bases in between. CDR3 loop: CASSFPGPDRTQYF. The CDR3 DNA follows: TGTGCCAGCAGTTTCCCCGGACCAGACAGGACCCAGTACTTC.

This clone was observed a few times. The chain combines TRBV18 with TRBJ2-7; TRBD2 might be the D (6 bases). The germline CDR1 and CDR2 sequences are KGHSH and LQKENI. The CDR3 extends over 16 amino acids. V lost 5 bases to trimming and J lost 0 bases, with 17 bases between them. In nucleotides, the CDR3 is TGTGCCAGCTCAGACTTCGGGGGACGGAGCTCCTACGAGCAGTACTTC. Its protein product is CASSDFGGRSSYEQYF.

Within the sample, this clone is medium-sized. This chain connects TRBV6-8 to TRBJ2-1; 9 nucleotides agree with TRBD2. CDR3 length: 17 residues. V gave up 5 bases and J gave up 2 bases; unmatched junction bases: 10. Germline loops: CDR1 MNHGY, CDR2 SAAAGT. CDR3 DNA: TGTGCCAGCAGTGTTCTAGCGGGGAGTGCCCCCTACAATGAGCAGTTCTTC. Protein sequence: CASSVLAGSAPYNEQFF.